The 11 T cell receptor beta chains below were found in one sample sequenced in a study of beta chain features in type 1 diabetes. The sequenced template was cDNA made from the entire isolated RNA. Repertoires were generated with immunoSEQ multiplex PCR, while TCRdb's copy carries only in-frame clones and drops some. Counted here are 300,000 to 400,000 clones, 10% to 15% occurring once; the ten biggest clones make up roughly 0.015%. The sequencing sample was made of naive CD4+ T cells from blood. The receptors stem from a man aged 18 to 30 in good health.

This chain uses TRBV15 with TRBJ2-7, with D hard to call. Germline CDR1 LNHNV, CDR2 YYDKDF (reference sequence). The CDR3 sequence is 13 residues long. The germline V and J ends were trimmed by 0 bases and 4 bases, with 7 bases remaining between them. CDR3 in DNA: TGTGCCACCAGCAGAGATAGTGCATACGAGCAGTACTTC. Amino acids: CATSRDSAYEQYF.

The CDR3 sequence: CASSFGLAGSPDTQYF. The CDR3, as DNA: TGTGCCAGCAGTTTTGGACTAGCGGGTTCCCCAGATACGCAGTATTTT. The chain employs TRBV27 and TRBJ2-3, with 11 bases that match TRBD2. This CDR3 is built from 16 residues. V shed 3 bases, J shed 4 bases, and the junction held 6 bases outside the gene matches. Germline V gives CDR1 MNHEY, CDR2 SMNVEV (reference sequence).

This clone occurred a few times. The V call is TRBV5-4, the J call TRBJ1-1; 9 positions match TRBD1. CDR3 size: 13 residues. Germline V gene sequence: CDR1 SGHNT, CDR2 YYREEE (reference sequence). V shed 4 bases and J 10 bases; nucleotides not matched to a gene: 8. CDR3 residues: CASSRNRGQVAFF. Here the CDR3 DNA reads TGTGCCAGCAGCCGAAACAGGGGGCAGGTAGCTTTCTTT.

This rearrangement joins TRBV11-2 to TRBJ2-3; possible D gene TRBD2, 6 bases. The germline CDR1 and CDR2 sequences are SGHAT and FQNNGV. V was shortened by 8 bases and J by 0 bases, with 15 bases between the two germline ends. The CDR3 consists of 15 residues. The CDR3, as DNA: TGTGCCAGCCGTACCGGGACTTCTAGCACAGATACGCAGTATTTT. This gives the protein CASRTGTSSTDTQYF.

This clone occurred a few times. The chain uses TRBV28 and TRBJ2-7; TRBD2 agrees at 9 bases. V shed 6 bases, J shed 5 bases, and the junction held 11 bases outside the gene matches. Germline loops: CDR1 MDHEN, CDR2 SYDVKM. The CDR3 runs 15 residues. CDR3 in amino acids: CASRDRAGGRDEQYF. The CDR3 DNA reads TGTGCCAGCAGAGATCGAGCGGGAGGACGAGACGAGCAGTACTTC.

This clone has a handful of counts. This chain uses TRBV15 with TRBJ2-2; TRBD1 might be the D (5 bases). Germline values: CDR1 LNHNV, CDR2 YYDKDF (reference sequence). Trimming pared 3 bases from V and 1 base from J, leaving 9 bases between. The CDR3 totals 15 residues. CDR3 loop: CATSRPGKNTGELFF. The CDR3 DNA reads as TGTGCCACCAGCAGGCCAGGGAAGAACACCGGGGAGCTGTTTTTT.

The chain employs TRBV18 and TRBJ2-7; D might be TRBD1 (6 bases). The CDR3 spans 13 residues. V lost 3 bases to trimming and J lost 7 bases, with 13 bases between them. Germline CDR1 is KGHSH and CDR2 is LQKENI. CDR3 loop: CASSPQPQGEQYF. Here the CDR3 DNA reads TGTGCCAGCTCACCGCAGCCACAGGGAGAGCAGTACTTC.

This clone was observed a handful of times. This chain joins TRBV9 and TRBJ2-3; TRBD2 aligns across 9 bases. The trim removed 4 bases at V and 6 bases at J, leaving 12 bases unmatched. The CDR3 runs 16 residues. Germline V gene data show CDR1 as SGDLS and CDR2 as YYNGEE. This chain's CDR3 is CASSLQPAGGLDTQYF. The DNA of the CDR3 is TGTGCCAGCAGCCTCCAGCCAGCGGGGGGTCTGGATACGCAGTATTTT.

The chain joins TRBV7-2 to TRBJ2-3; no firm D call. CDR1 is SGHTA, CDR2 FQGNSA, per germline. The CDR3 covers 13 residues. Trimming stripped 6 bases from V and 0 bases from J, with 7 bases between. DNA for the CDR3: TGTGCCAGCAGGCGGTTAAGCACAGATACGCAGTATTTT. Its protein product is CASRRLSTDTQYF.

The chain combines TRBV7-6 with TRBJ2-5; 10 bases are a match to TRBD2. This CDR3 is built from 16 residues. In germline, CDR1 is SGHVS, CDR2 FNYEAQ. Trimming at V came to 5 bases and at J to 0 bases, leaving 6 bases not matched to a gene. The CDR3 DNA reads TGTGCCAGCAGCGTACTAGCGGGACCATACCAAGAGACCCAGTACTTC. It is translated as CASSVLAGPYQETQYF.

The chain has TRBV29-1 and TRBJ1-1; TRBD1 might be the D (6 bases). Between the trimmed V and J ends, which lost 7 bases and 6 bases, there was a span of 21 bases. CDR3 length equals 14 residues. Germline CDR1 and CDR2: SQVTM and ANQGSEA. The CDR3 nucleotides read TGCAGCGCTGGCAACAGGGAGAGGTTCGCTGAAGCTTTCTTT. This encodes CSAGNRERFAEAFF.